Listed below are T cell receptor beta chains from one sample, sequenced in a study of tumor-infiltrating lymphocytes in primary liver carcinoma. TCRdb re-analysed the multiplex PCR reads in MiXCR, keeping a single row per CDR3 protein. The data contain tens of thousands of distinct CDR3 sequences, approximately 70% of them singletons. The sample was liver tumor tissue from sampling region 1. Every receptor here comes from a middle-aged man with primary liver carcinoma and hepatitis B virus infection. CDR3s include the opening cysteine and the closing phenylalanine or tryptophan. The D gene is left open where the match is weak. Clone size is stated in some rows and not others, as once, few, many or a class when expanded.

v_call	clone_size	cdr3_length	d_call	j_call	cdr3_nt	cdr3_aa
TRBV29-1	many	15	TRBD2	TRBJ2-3	TGCAGCGTTGAACTAGCGGGAGGGTGGACAGATACGCAGTATTTT	CSVELAGGWTDTQYF
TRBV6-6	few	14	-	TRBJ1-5	TGTGTCAGCAGTGGGGACGGTAACAATCAGCCCCAGCATTTT	CVSSGDGNNQPQHF
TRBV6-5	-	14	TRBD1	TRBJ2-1	TGTACCAGCAGTCCCGGACAGGGCGGTCAGGAGCAGTTCTTC	CTSSPGQGGQEQFF
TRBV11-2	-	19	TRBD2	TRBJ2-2	TGTGCCAGCAGCTCGACGATTAGCGGGAGAGACGACTTACACGGGGAACTGTTTTTT	CASSSTISGRDDLHGELFF
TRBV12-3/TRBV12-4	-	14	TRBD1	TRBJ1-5	TGTGCCAGCAGCCCTACAGGGGGCAATCAACCCCGGCATTTT	CASSPTGGNQPRHF
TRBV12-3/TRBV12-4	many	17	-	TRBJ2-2	TGTGCCAGCAGTTTAGTGGTGGGACCTCCGAACACCGGGGAGCTGTTTTTT	CASSLVVGPPNTGELFF
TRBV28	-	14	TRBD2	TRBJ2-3	TGTGCCAGCAGTTTGGGAGGGACGCGGAAAAGCCCGCATTTT	CASSLGGTRKSPHF
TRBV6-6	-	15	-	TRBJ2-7	TGTGCCAGCAGTTACTGGAACAGGAGGGCCAGCGAGCAGTACTTC	CASSYWNRRASEQYF
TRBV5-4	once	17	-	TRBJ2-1	TGTGCCAGCACCTGTGGATGCACCGGCCGCGCAGCCTATGAGCAGTTCTTC	CASTCGCTGRAAYEQFF
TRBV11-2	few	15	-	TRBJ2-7	TGTGCTAGCTGTCTATCTGTGGGAATATCCTACGAGCAGTACTTC	CASCLSVGISYEQYF
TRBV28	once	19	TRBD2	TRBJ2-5	TGTGCCAGCAGTTTAGTGGGGACTAGCGGGAGGGCCCACCAAGAGACCCAGTACTTC	CASSLVGTSGRAHQETQYF
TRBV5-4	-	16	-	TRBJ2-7	TGTGCCAGCAGCTCGGCCGGGACACTAAAAGACTACGAGCAGTACTTC	CASSSAGTLKDYEQYF
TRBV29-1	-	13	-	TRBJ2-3	TGCAGCGTTGTCCCACCTGGCACAGATACGCAGTATTTT	CSVVPPGTDTQYF
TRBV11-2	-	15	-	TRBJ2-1	TGTGCAACCGGGCAAGACCGGCCATCCTACAGTGAGCAGTTCTTC	CATGQDRPSYSEQFF
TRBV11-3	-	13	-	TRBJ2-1	TGTGTCGGCAGCGAAGGACCAGGGAATGAACAGTTCTTC	CVGSEGPGNEQFF
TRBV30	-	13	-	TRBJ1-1	TGTGTCTGGACCAAGGGGCTGAACACTGAAGCTTTCTTT	CVWTKGLNTEAFF
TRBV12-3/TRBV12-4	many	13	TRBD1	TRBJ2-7	TGTGCCAGCAGTTCACAGGGGGCGTGGGAGCAGTACTTC	CASSSQGAWEQYF
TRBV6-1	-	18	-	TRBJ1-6	TGTGCCAGCGGGGGTCCGACGGGAGGCCGCTCCCATAATTCACCCCTCCACTTT	CASGGPTGGRSHNSPLHF
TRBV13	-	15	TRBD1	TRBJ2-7	TGTGCCTGCAGCTTCGGACAGGGGGCCCAGTACGAGCAGTACTTC	CACSFGQGAQYEQYF
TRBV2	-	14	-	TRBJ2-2	TGTGCCAGCAGTGAAGCTCTTCTCGCCGGGGAGCTGTTTTTT	CASSEALLAGELFF
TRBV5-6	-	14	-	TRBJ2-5	TGTTCCAGCAGCTTGGGGCTTCGGGGAGAGGCCCAGTACTTC	CSSSLGLRGEAQYF
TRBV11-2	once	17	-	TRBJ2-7	TGTGCCAGCAGCCAGGGACAAGCGGGTCCCCGTTTCTACGAGCAGTACTTC	CASSQGQAGPRFYEQYF
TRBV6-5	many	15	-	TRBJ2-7	TGTGCCAGCCCCCCGGACGGCGCAGCCTCCTACGAGCAGTACTTC	CASPPDGAASYEQYF
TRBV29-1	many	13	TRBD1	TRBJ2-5	TGCAGCGTTGGGACAGGGGGCCAGGAGACCCAGTACTTC	CSVGTGGQETQYF
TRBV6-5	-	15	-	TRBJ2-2	TGTGCCAGCAGTTACGCAGAGGACGGCATCGGGGAGCCGTTTTTT	CASSYAEDGIGEPFF
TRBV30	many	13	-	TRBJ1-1	TGTGCCTGGAGTGTACGGCAGAACACTGAAGCTTTCTTT	CAWSVRQNTEAFF
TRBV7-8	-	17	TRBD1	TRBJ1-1	TGTGTCAGCAGCTTAGGGGGACAGGGGTCTGGGGACACTGAAGCTTTCTTT	CVSSLGGQGSGDTEAFF
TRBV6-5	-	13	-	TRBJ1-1	TGTGCCAGCAGTTACTGGACCGGGACTGAAGCTTTCTTT	CASSYWTGTEAFF
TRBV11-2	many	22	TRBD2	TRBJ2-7	TGTGCCAGCAGCTTAAGACCTAACAGAGGAGGACTAGCGGGAGAAACAAAGGTCGAGCAGTACTTC	CASSLRPNRGGLAGETKVEQYF
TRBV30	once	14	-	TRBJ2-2	TGTGCCTGTTTGGGACTCAGCATCGCCGGGGAGCTGTTTTTT	CACLGLSIAGELFF
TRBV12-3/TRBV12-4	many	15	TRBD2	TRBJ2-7	TGTGCCAGCGGGGGACTAGCGGGAGTTTTCTACGAGCAGTACTTC	CASGGLAGVFYEQYF
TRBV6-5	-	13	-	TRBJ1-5	TGTTCCAGCAAGGAGACAGGAGATCAGTCCCAGCATTTT	CSSKETGDQSQHF
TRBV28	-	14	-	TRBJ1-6	TGTGTCAGCAGTTTCGCCGACAGGCCGAGATCCCTCCACTTT	CVSSFADRPRSLHF
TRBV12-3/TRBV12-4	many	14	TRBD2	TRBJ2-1	TGTGCCAGCAGCCGACTAGCGGTGTGGAATGAGCAGTTCTTC	CASSRLAVWNEQFF
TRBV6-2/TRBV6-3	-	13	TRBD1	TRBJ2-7	TGTGCCAGCGGCTTTGCAGGGGGCCACGAGCACTACTTC	CASGFAGGHEHYF
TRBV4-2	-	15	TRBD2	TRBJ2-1	TGTGTCAGCAACCAAGGACTAGCGGACTACAATGAGCAGTTCTTC	CVSNQGLADYNEQFF
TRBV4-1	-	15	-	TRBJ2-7	TGCGCCAGCAGCCATAGGGGAGGGGGCCCCTACGAGCAGTACTTC	CASSHRGGGPYEQYF
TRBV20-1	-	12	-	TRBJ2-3	TGCAGTGCTCTGTCGAGGGCAGATACGCAGTATTTT	CSALSRADTQYF
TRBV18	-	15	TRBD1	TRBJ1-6	TGTGCCAGCTCATCAACAGGGGCCTATAATTCACCCCTCCACTTT	CASSSTGAYNSPLHF
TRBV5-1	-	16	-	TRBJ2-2	TGCGCCAGCAGCCGACAGGGAGGGTCGAGCACCGGGGAGCTGTTTTTT	CASSRQGGSSTGELFF
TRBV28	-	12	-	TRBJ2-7	TGTGCTAGCAATCTTCAGGGATACGAGCAATACTTC	CASNLQGYEQYF
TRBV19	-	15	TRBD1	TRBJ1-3	TGTGCCAGTAATTCCGACAGGGCGGACGGAAACACCATATATTTT	CASNSDRADGNTIYF
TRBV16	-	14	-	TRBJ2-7	TGTGCCAGCAGCGTGGGTGGACCCCCCAGGAAGCAGTACTTC	CASSVGGPPRKQYF
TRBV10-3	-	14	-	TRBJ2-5	TGTTCCATCAAGGAACAGGGACTCCAAGAGACCCAGTACTTC	CSIKEQGLQETQYF
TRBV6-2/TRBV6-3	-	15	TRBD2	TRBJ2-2	TGTGCCAGCGGCCTAAGCGGGAGTCGAGTCGGGGAGCTATTTTTT	CASGLSGSRVGELFF
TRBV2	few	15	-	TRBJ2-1	TGTGCCAGCAGTAGGACATGCTCGCCCTACAATGAGCAGTTCTTC	CASSRTCSPYNEQFF
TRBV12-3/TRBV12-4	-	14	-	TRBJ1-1	TGTGCCAGCAACTTAGCCCATCTCAGCACTGAAGCTTTCTTT	CASNLAHLSTEAFF
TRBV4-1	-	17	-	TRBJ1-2	TGCGCCAGCAGCCAGTTAAGAGGGGCAGGTTCTTCCTATGGCTACACCTTC	CASSQLRGAGSSYGYTF
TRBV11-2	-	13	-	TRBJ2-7	TGCGCCAGCAGCTTAAGTGAGCTAACATCGCAGTACTTC	CASSLSELTSQYF
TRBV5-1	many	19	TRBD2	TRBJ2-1	TGCGCCAGCAGCCCCACCGGGACTAGCGGGAGGGCCTCCTACAATGAGCAGTTCTTC	CASSPTGTSGRASYNEQFF
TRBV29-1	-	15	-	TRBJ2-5	TGCAGCGTTTGGGCGGCGGGAATGCGCCAAGAGACCCAGTACTTC	CSVWAAGMRQETQYF
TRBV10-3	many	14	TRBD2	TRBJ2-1	TGTGCCATCAGACAAGCGGGAGGAGGCAATGAGCAGTTCTTC	CAIRQAGGGNEQFF
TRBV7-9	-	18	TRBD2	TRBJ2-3	TGTACCAGCAGCTTAGACAGTAGCGGGAGGGCCGGCACAGATACGCAGTATTTT	CTSSLDSSGRAGTDTQYF
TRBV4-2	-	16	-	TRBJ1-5	TGTGCCAACAGCCAAGATGGGCTACAGTCGAATCAGCCCCAGCATTTT	CANSQDGLQSNQPQHF
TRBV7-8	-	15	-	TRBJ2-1	TGCGCCAGCAGCCCTTCCGAGACTAGTCGGAATGAGCAGTTCTTC	CASSPSETSRNEQFF
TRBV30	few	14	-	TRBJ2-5	TGTGCCTACCTGCCCGTCTCAGGACAAGAGACCCAGTATTTC	CAYLPVSGQETQYF